These 12 T cell receptor beta chains came from one sample sequenced in a study of CD8+CD57+ T cells in acquired aplastic anemia. Previously, flow cytometry had revealed CD8+CD57+ cell expansion in the patients chosen for sequencing. It was genomic DNA that served as the template for profiling TCR beta VDJ and CDR3. TCRdb re-analysed the reads in MiXCR, keeping a single row per CDR3 protein. The sample has under 200,000 distinct CDR3 sequences, roughly 50% seen once. Sequencing was done on a sample of sorted CD4+, CD8+, or CD8+CD57+ T cells (not recorded which) from PBMCs. The receptors stem from a human donor with aplastic anemia.

The CDR3 bases are TGCGCCAGCAGCCAAGGCCCGGGACTAGCGGGATCCTACAATGAGCAGTTCTTC. It is translated as CASSQGPGLAGSYNEQFF. The chain has TRBV4-1 and TRBJ2-1, with TRBD2 matching 13 bases. The germline V gene encodes CDR1 MGHRA and CDR2 YSYEKL. V was pared by 1 base and J by 1 base, with 4 bases of the junction left unmatched. There are 18 residues in the CDR3.

This clonotype was observed once. In DNA, the CDR3 is TGTGCCAGCAGCGTTGAGAAGGGGGACAGGGGTTACGAGCAGTACTTC. Translating it yields CASSVEKGDRGYEQYF. The chain couples TRBV7-8 to TRBJ2-7, with 10 bases lining up with TRBD1. The CDR3 runs 16 residues. The junction had 11 bases not matched to a gene; V was cut back by 5 bases and J by 4 bases. Germline V gene lookup returns CDR1 SGHVS and CDR2 FQNEAQ.

V gene TRBV28 combines with J gene TRBJ2-7; TRBD2 aligns across 11 bases. Unmatched junction bases numbered 10, after V lost 5 bases and J lost 7 bases. CDR1 MDHEN and CDR2 SYDVKM come from the germline V gene. The CDR3 has 15 amino acids. The CDR3 DNA reads TGTGCCAGCAGTCCGACTAGCGGGAAAACTGCTGAGCAGTACTTC. It codes for CASSPTSGKTAEQYF. Full variable domain (rest looked up from reference TRBV28 and TRBJ2-7): DVKVTQSSRYLVKRTGEKVFLECVQDMDHENMFWYRQDPGLGLRLIYFSYDVKMKEKGDIPEGYSVSREKKERFSLILESASTNQTSMYLCASSPTSGKTAEQYFGPGTRLTVT.

There are a few counts of this clonotype. The chain uses TRBV7-8 and TRBJ1-3; D gene uncertain. V dropped 5 bases and J dropped 2 bases, with 4 bases sitting between them. This CDR3 region has 12 residues. Germline V gene sequence: CDR1 SGHVS, CDR2 FQNEAQ. This CDR3 reads CASSPTGNTIYF. CDR3 sequence (DNA): TGTGCCAGCAGCCCGACTGGAAACACCATATATTTT.

This clonotype was seen a few times. V and J are TRBV19 and TRBJ1-4; D ambiguous. Germline CDR1 and CDR2: LNHDA and SQIVND (reference sequence). The germline V and J ends were trimmed by 5 bases and 7 bases, with 11 bases remaining between them. The CDR3 is made up of 13 amino acids. Here the CDR3 DNA reads TGTGCCAGTAGTGTTCTATGGGGTGAAAAACTGTTTTTT. Protein sequence: CASSVLWGEKLFF. The full variable domain, completed using reference TRBV19 and TRBJ1-4, is DGGITQSPKYLFRKEGQNVTLSCEQNLNHDAMYWYRQDPGQGLRLIYYSQIVNDFQKGDIAEGYSVSREKKESFPLTVTSAQKNPTAFYLCASSVLWGEKLFFGSGTQLSVL.

This chain uses TRBV5-1 with TRBJ2-3, with 8 nucleotides matching TRBD2. Trimming took 3 bases from V and 4 from J; bases not matched to a gene: 10. The CDR3 spans 16 residues. Germline CDR1 SGHRS, CDR2 YFSETQ. Here the CDR3 reads CASSSGSGGSADTQYF. CDR3 coding DNA: TGCGCCAGCAGCTCGGGGAGCGGGGGCAGTGCAGATACGCAGTATTTT.

The chain links TRBV10-2 to TRBJ2-5; 9 bases match TRBD2. The CDR3 sequence is 15 residues long. Losses at the gene ends were 4 bases for V and 2 bases for J; bases not matched to a gene: 5. CDR1 and CDR2 from the germline V gene are WSHSY and SAAADI. CDR3 nucleotide sequence: TGCGCCAGCAGTGTAGGGCTAGCGGGACAAGAGACCCAGTACTTC. It specifies CASSVGLAGQETQYF.

This clonotype was counted ten times or more. The chain employs TRBV7-9 and TRBJ2-2; maybe TRBD2 (5 bases). The germline V gene encodes CDR1 SEHNR and CDR2 FQNEAQ (reference sequence). The V gene lost 5 bases and the J gene lost 5 bases, with 12 bases spanning the gap. This CDR3 contains 14 residues. The CDR3 here is CASSIGLGTGELFF. CDR3 DNA: TGTGCCAGCAGCATCGGACTTGGGACCGGGGAGCTGTTTTTT.

This clonotype appeared a few times. V usage is TRBV6-2 or TRBV6-3 and J usage is TRBJ2-5; D possibly corresponds to TRBD2 (5 bases). The CDR3 has 14 amino acids. The germline V gene encodes CDR1 MNHEY and CDR2 SVGEGT. V lost 0 bases and J 3 bases, leaving 8 bases between the germline ends. As DNA, the CDR3 is TGTGCCAGCAGTTACTCTCTAGCTGAAGAGACCCAGTACTTC. It specifies CASSYSLAEETQYF.

This clonotype was counted between two and nine times. The V call is TRBV11-2, the J call TRBJ2-2; 8 bases align to TRBD1. The germline gives CDR1 SGHAT, CDR2 FQNNGV. J gave up 5 bases and V 5 bases, and 13 bases lay outside the gene matches. There are 17 residues in the CDR3. In DNA, the CDR3 is TGTGCCAGCAGCCACGGACAGGGCGAACTAATTACCGGGGAGCTGTTTTTT. Amino acid sequence: CASSHGQGELITGELFF.

A note on this clonotype: A read error may account for a junction end that differs from germline. The V gene is TRBV20-1, the J gene TRBJ1-2; maybe TRBD1 (6 bases). The CDR3 totals 12 residues. Germline V gene lookup returns CDR1 DFQATT and CDR2 SNEGSKA (reference sequence). The CDR3 region is CSATGPNYGYTF. CDR3 nucleotide sequence: TGCAGTGCAACAGGGCCTAACTATGGTTACACCTTC.

Many counts were recorded for this clonotype. The rearrangement joins TRBV15 to TRBJ2-5, with 7 positions matching TRBD2. V shed 0 bases and J 0 bases; nucleotides not matched to a gene: 10. The CDR3 length is 18 residues. Germline CDR1 is LNHNV and CDR2 is YYDKDF (reference sequence). The CDR3 loop is CATSRDLGWGGYQETQYF. The CDR3 DNA reads TGTGCCACCAGCAGAGATTTGGGATGGGGAGGGTACCAAGAGACCCAGTACTTC.